Listed below are T cell receptor beta chains from one sample, sequenced in a study of shared clonotypes between healthy human individuals. Repertoires were generated with immunoSEQ multiplex PCR, while TCRdb's copy carries only in-frame clones and drops some. Of some 1.5 million clones listed, approximately 98% were seen once; the top ten hold roughly 0.4%. Sequenced material: naive CD4+ T cells sorted from blood. The receptors were gathered from a man under 40 in good health. Both conserved end residues are part of each CDR3. A D gene is named only where the DNA matches it firmly. Only part of the rows carry a size: once, few, many, or a class if the clone is expanded.

J gene	V gene	D gene	clone size	CDR3 protein	CDR3 DNA
TRBJ2-1	TRBV6-1	TRBD2	NA	CASSKAREGEQFF	TGTGCCAGCAGTAAGGCGCGGGAGGGTGAGCAGTTCTTC
TRBJ2-3	TRBV28	TRBD2	NA	CASLAASTDTQYF	TGTGCCAGCCTAGCGGCCAGCACAGATACGCAGTATTTT
TRBJ2-7	TRBV2	NA	NA	CASTKTTGSSYEQYF	TGTGCCAGCACCAAAACAACAGGTTCCTCCTACGAGCAGTACTTC
TRBJ2-5	TRBV19	TRBD2	NA	CASRPSGTQQETQYF	TGTGCCAGTCGGCCTAGCGGGACCCAACAAGAGACCCAGTACTTC
TRBJ2-3	TRBV6-5	NA	NA	CASTAGDRTDTQYF	TGTGCCAGCACGGCAGGGGACCGCACAGATACGCAGTATTTT
TRBJ2-1	TRBV9	NA	NA	CASSVVFGNEQFF	TGTGCCAGCAGCGTAGTATTTGGGAATGAGCAGTTCTTC
TRBJ2-7	TRBV6-1	NA	NA	CASSENGREQYF	TGTGCCAGCAGTGAAAACGGCCGCGAGCAGTACTTC
TRBJ2-3	TRBV7-6	TRBD2	NA	CASSLGPSGSPADTQYF	TGTGCCAGCAGCTTAGGGCCTAGCGGGAGTCCCGCAGATACGCAGTATTTT
TRBJ2-5	TRBV7-8	TRBD2	once	CASSLVAGEETQYF	TGTGCCAGCAGCTTAGTAGCGGGAGAAGAGACCCAGTACTTC
TRBJ2-5	TRBV7-2	NA	NA	CASSLTAETQYF	TGTGCCAGCAGCTTAACGGCCGAGACCCAGTACTTC
TRBJ2-1	TRBV10-1	TRBD2	NA	CASSEALAGHNEQFF	TGCGCCAGCAGTGAGGCATTAGCGGGCCACAATGAGCAGTTCTTC
TRBJ2-1	TRBV7-2	NA	NA	CASSLASGREQFF	TGTGCCAGCAGCTTAGCAAGTGGGCGTGAGCAGTTCTTC
TRBJ2-7	TRBV5-5	TRBD1	NA	CASSNAPGTGYEQYF	TGTGCCAGCAGCAACGCCCCCGGGACAGGCTACGAGCAGTACTTC
TRBJ2-2	TRBV11-3	NA	NA	CASSLYPNGELFF	TGTGCCAGCAGCTTATACCCTAACGGGGAGCTGTTTTTT
TRBJ2-1	TRBV4-1	NA	NA	CASSQGVLGTRSYNEQFF	TGCGCCAGCAGCCAAGGAGTTTTGGGAACGAGGTCCTACAATGAGCAGTTCTTC
TRBJ2-2	TRBV7-9	TRBD2	NA	CASSPHTSGLNTGELFF	TGTGCCAGCAGCCCGCACACTAGCGGACTGAACACCGGGGAGCTGTTTTTT
TRBJ2-7	TRBV21-1	NA	NA	CASSKALERVTSYEQYF	TGTGCCAGCAGCAAGGCCCTGGAGAGGGTTACCTCCTACGAGCAGTACTTC
TRBJ2-2	TRBV5-6	TRBD1	NA	CASSFSGQGNTGELFF	TGTGCCAGCAGCTTTTCGGGACAGGGGAACACCGGGGAGCTGTTTTTT
TRBJ2-6	TRBV5-1	NA	NA	CASSLRGESGANVLTF	TGCGCCAGCAGCTTGCGTGGGGAGTCTGGGGCCAACGTCCTGACTTTC
TRBJ2-3	TRBV6-1	TRBD2	NA	CASRTGGAGPDTQYF	TGTGCCAGCAGAACCGGCGGAGCGGGACCCGATACGCAGTATTTT
TRBJ1-3	TRBV5-1	TRBD1	NA	CASRPGQGGNTIYF	TGCGCCAGCAGGCCGGGACAGGGAGGAAACACCATATATTTT
TRBJ2-7	TRBV7-2	NA	NA	CASSFSSYEQYF	TGTGCCAGCAGCTTTAGTTCCTACGAGCAGTACTTC
TRBJ2-1	TRBV10-3	TRBD1	NA	CAISEADRVRQFF	TGTGCCATCAGTGAGGCCGACAGGGTTCGGCAGTTCTTC
TRBJ1-2	TRBV19	NA	NA	CASSIDRGWYGYTF	TGTGCCAGTAGTATTGATCGGGGATGGTATGGCTACACCTTC
TRBJ2-3	TRBV7-8	TRBD2	once	CASSLLAGTDTQYF	TGTGCCAGCAGTTTACTAGCGGGCACAGATACGCAGTATTTT
TRBJ2-7	TRBV15	NA	NA	CATSPRRTPGEQYF	TGTGCCACCAGCCCAAGGCGAACACCGGGTGAGCAGTACTTC
TRBJ1-5	TRBV6-1	NA	NA	CASSEGPDNQPQHF	TGTGCCAGCAGTGAAGGCCCAGACAATCAGCCCCAGCATTTT
TRBJ1-3	TRBV30	NA	NA	CAWTAGSYSGNTIYF	TGTGCCTGGACAGCGGGCTCTTACTCTGGAAACACCATATATTTT
TRBJ2-1	TRBV19	TRBD2	NA	CASSIGLLAGPSVEQFF	TGTGCCAGTAGTATAGGTCTACTAGCGGGGCCGTCCGTTGAGCAGTTCTTC
TRBJ2-3	TRBV6-6	TRBD2	NA	CASSRLADTQYF	TGTGCCAGCAGTCGACTAGCGGATACGCAGTATTTT
TRBJ1-2	TRBV18	TRBD1	NA	CASSPPRGYGYTF	TGTGCCAGCTCACCTCCCAGGGGGTATGGCTACACCTTC